These 15 T cell receptor beta chains share one sample of origin, sequenced in a study of early T cells in non-severe SARS-CoV-2 infection. TCRdb analysed the 5' RACE reads with MiXCR anew, one entry per CDR3 protein. There are tens of thousands of distinct CDR3 sequences in the sample; under 9.5% occur only once, and 8.3% lies in the top ten. Material for sequencing was whole blood. Receptor source: an adult who was a healthcare worker with PCR-confirmed SARS-CoV-2 infection or an uninfected control (not recorded which).

This clonotype was counted only a few times. The gene calls are TRBV19 and TRBJ2-1, with TRBD2 matching over 11 bases. CDR3 length equals 14 residues. Germline CDR1 LNHDA, CDR2 SQIVND (reference sequence). V lost 6 bases to trimming and J lost 8 bases; unmatched junction nucleotides: 6. The CDR3 spells CASRTSGGGDEQFF. The CDR3 DNA reads as TGTGCCAGTAGAACTAGCGGGGGAGGTGATGAGCAGTTCTTC.

This chain connects TRBV18 to TRBJ1-5; D is possibly TRBD1 (5 bases). The CDR3 loop spans 16 amino acids. Per germline, CDR1 KGHSH and CDR2 LQKENI. V dropped 2 bases and J dropped 6 bases, with 17 bases sitting between them. The chain's CDR3 is CASSPTQDSLTQPQHF. CDR3 nucleotide sequence: TGTGCCAGCTCACCAACACAAGACAGCTTGACTCAGCCCCAGCATTTT.

In this sample, this clonotype turned up a few times. This chain joins TRBV7-9 and TRBJ1-2, with D perhaps TRBD1 (5 bases). The CDR3 has 12 amino acids. Germline lookup yields CDR1 SEHNR and CDR2 FQNEAQ (reference sequence). Trimming took off 9 bases at V and 6 bases at J, with 14 bases between the two ends. The CDR3 loop reads CASTLTEHGYTF. The CDR3 DNA reads as TGTGCCAGTACACTGACAGAACATGGCTACACCTTC.

The sample holds many counts of this clonotype. This chain joins TRBV27 and TRBJ2-3; D perhaps matches TRBD1 (5 bases). The germline V gene has CDR1 MNHEY and CDR2 SMNVEV (reference sequence). The CDR3 extends over 15 amino acids. Trimming stripped 3 bases from V and 2 bases from J, with 12 bases between. This chain's CDR3 is CASSFSQGVTDTQYF. The CDR3 coding sequence is TGTGCCAGCAGTTTTTCGCAGGGTGTCACAGATACGCAGTATTTT.

This clonotype was picked up a small number of times. V gene TRBV18 combines with J gene TRBJ1-1; possibly TRBD1 for D (6 bases). Germline values: CDR1 KGHSH, CDR2 LQKENI. The CDR3 sequence is 11 residues long. The CDR3 loop is CAAGGPTEAFF. CDR3 DNA: TGTGCGGCGGGGGGGCCCACTGAAGCTTTCTTT.

The chain has TRBV4-1 and TRBJ2-7, with a tentative D call TRBD2 (6 bases). Looked up from germline, CDR1 is MGHRA and CDR2 is YSYEKL. This CDR3 spans 15 amino acids. The germline V and J ends were trimmed by 3 bases and 3 bases, with 15 bases remaining between them. CDR3: CASSQGRQNYYEQYF. CDR3 DNA: TGCGCCAGCAGCCAGGGGAGGCAAAACTACTACGAGCAGTACTTC.

The V and J genes are TRBV4-3 and TRBJ2-1; 8 bases agree with TRBD2. J gave up 4 bases and V 1 base, and 12 bases lay outside the gene matches. This CDR3 contains 18 residues. Germline V lookup: CDR1 LGHNA, CDR2 YSLEER. CDR3 nucleotides: TGCGCCAGCAGCCAAGGGGGCAATCTAGCGGGCCTGTACAATGAGCAGTTCTTC. It translates to CASSQGGNLAGLYNEQFF.

The rearrangement links TRBV7-9 to TRBJ1-1; a weak D match, TRBD1 (5 bases). Trimming pared 1 base from V and 8 bases from J, leaving 11 bases between. This CDR3 has 13 residues. Germline lookup yields CDR1 SEHNR and CDR2 FQNEAQ (reference sequence). The CDR3 here is CASSLVIGAEAFF. In DNA, the CDR3 is TGTGCCAGCAGCTTAGTGATAGGGGCAGAAGCTTTCTTT.

Ten or more counts support this clonotype. The chain couples TRBV24-1 to TRBJ2-1; D perhaps matches TRBD2 (7 bases). Between the trimmed V and J ends, which lost 3 bases and 7 bases, there was a span of 18 bases. CDR3 length equals 16 residues. Germline V lookup: CDR1 KGHDR, CDR2 SFDVKD. The DNA for the CDR3 is TGTGCCACCAGTGATCCCGACAGGTCCGGGGGGAATGAGCAGTTCTTC. Translation: CATSDPDRSGGNEQFF.

The chain uses TRBV7-2 and TRBJ2-7; D unclear. V shed 5 bases and J shed 0 bases, with 11 bases lying between them. The CDR3 covers 14 residues. Germline CDR1 and CDR2: SGHTA and FQGNSA. The CDR3 DNA sequence: TGTGCCAGCAGCGTCATGACTGACTCCTACGAGCAGTACTTC. Encoded protein: CASSVMTDSYEQYF. The variable domain in full, completed from reference TRBV7-2 and TRBJ2-7, reads GAGVSQSPSNKVTEKGKDVELRCDPISGHTALYWYRQSLGQGLEFLIYFQGNSAPDKSGLPSDRFSAERTGGSVSTLTIQRTQQEDSAVYLCASSVMTDSYEQYFGPGTRLTVT.

This clonotype was counted between two and nine times. This chain connects TRBV28 to TRBJ2-2; the match to TRBD1 covers 11 bases. Per germline, CDR1 MDHEN and CDR2 SYDVKM. After removal of 6 bases from V and 9 bases from J, the junction contained 9 bases not matched to a gene. The CDR3 extends over 15 amino acids. The DNA of the CDR3 is TGTGCCAGCAGGGACCGGGACAGGGGGTATCGGGAGCTGTTTTTT. This gives the protein CASRDRDRGYRELFF.

This clonotype appeared a few times. The chain recombines TRBV30 with TRBJ1-1; D is possibly TRBD1 (5 bases). From germline, CDR1 is GTSNPN and CDR2 SVGIG (reference sequence). Trimming stripped 0 bases from V and 6 bases from J, with 8 bases between. The CDR3 runs 12 residues. In DNA form, the CDR3 reads TGTGCCTGGAGTGTACGGACACCTGAAGCTTTCTTT. Amino acid sequence: CAWSVRTPEAFF.

This clonotype appeared a few times. The chain employs TRBV7-2 and TRBJ2-3; D uncertain. CDR1 and CDR2 (germline): SGHTA, FQGNSA. The length of the CDR3 is 15 residues. Trimming stripped 5 bases from V and 4 bases from J, with 16 bases between. In nucleotides, the CDR3 is TGTGCCAGCAGCCCAAGGCGGTCTGTTGCAGATACGCAGTATTTT. This gives the protein CASSPRRSVADTQYF. The full variable domain, in which reference TRBV7-2 and TRBJ2-3 provide the parts outside the CDR3, is GAGVSQSPSNKVTEKGKDVELRCDPISGHTALYWYRQSLGQGLEFLIYFQGNSAPDKSGLPSDRFSAERTGGSVSTLTIQRTQQEDSAVYLCASSPRRSVADTQYFGPGTRLTVL.

This clonotype is medium-sized (0.01 to 0.1%) by share. This chain joins TRBV20-1 and TRBJ1-6; D unresolved. This CDR3 is 13 amino acids long. V was shortened by 2 bases and J by 7 bases, with 9 bases between the two germline ends. Germline V CDR1 and CDR2: DFQATT, SNEGSKA (reference sequence). CDR3 bases: TGCAGTGCTAGACCGGGAGTAAATTCACCCCTCCACTTT. Translated, it gives CSARPGVNSPLHF.

This clonotype has a handful of counts. This chain links TRBV27 with TRBJ2-7, with TRBD1 matching over 8 bases. The CDR3 is 14 residues long. The V gene's germline CDR1 is MNHEY and CDR2 SMNVEV (reference sequence). V lost 6 bases to trimming and J lost 2 bases; unmatched junction nucleotides: 6. The CDR3 loop reads CASSRDRFTYEQYF. CDR3 DNA: TGTGCCAGCAGCCGGGACAGGTTTACCTACGAGCAGTACTTC.